This T cell receptor beta chain comes out of a study of a mutant IDH1 vaccine in newly diagnosed glioma. Study-wide background: Antecedent treatment encompassed radiotherapy, temozolomide, or their combination; the majority received both.

As for this clone: Its specificity is unknown.

CDR3 length equals 16 residues. The J segment lost 1 base and the V segment lost 1 base, leaving 5 bases of the junction unmatched. In germline, CDR1 is LGHNA, CDR2 YNFKEQ. The time point denotes: week 5, during vaccination. With topical imiquimod, each dose of the vaccine consisted of 300 ug of mutant IDH1 20-mer peptide. Each of the donors came in with new WHO grade 3 or 4 astrocytomas that were IDH1-mutant and ATRX-lost. Sequencing used immunoSEQ multiplex PCR; TCRdb keeps in-frame clones, though not all of them. The table includes about 27,000 clones, around 80% detected once. This receptor was obtained from a man aged 35-49 years with glioma. Some clones in this sample may be carry-over from other donors' samples. The genes are TRBV4-2 and TRBJ2-5; 8 nucleotides align to TRBD1. The sample consisted of PBMCs, taken from a glioma patient whose treatment included an IDH1 peptide vaccine. The CDR3, as DNA: TGTGCCAGCAGCCAAGCAGGGGGCGCCGGCCAAGAGACCCAGTACTTC. This gives the protein CASSQAGGAGQETQYF.